Sequencing of this TCR beta chain was carried out in a study of blood T cell repertoires in COVID-19. Study-wide background: T cells, B-cell-depleted T cells, or PBMCs supplied cDNA or gDNA.

V was trimmed by 7 bases and J by 6 bases, leaving 13 bases between them. The CDR3 is made up of 12 amino acids. Per germline, CDR1 ENHRY and CDR2 SYGVKD. TCRdb's table, derived via immunoSEQ multiplex PCR, lists solely in-frame clones and lacks some. The sample carries 250,000 to 300,000 clones, more than 75% recorded once. The receptor's source is a woman aged 40 to 55 who had recovered from COVID-19. The source material was peripheral blood. This chain joins TRBV10-3 and TRBJ2-7; TRBD1 is a possible D gene (5 bases). CDR3 DNA: TGTGCCATCACCACAGGTTTGAGCGAGCAGTACGTC. It codes for CAITTGLSEQYV.